These 16 T cell receptor beta chains originate from one sample sequenced in a study of spatial heterogeneity in lung cancer (dated by TCRdb to about 2019). Libraries came from 5' RACE. Sequencing was performed on a NextSeq 500. In-frame beta chains were kept once TCRdb had trimmed the public reads at Q25 with fastp and called clones with MiXCR. Rows are combined by CDR3 protein, so each entry shows the most common genes and DNA. In this sample the table shows tens of thousands of distinct CDR3 sequences, more than 10% of which occur a single time. The ten largest account for roughly two fifths of the sample. This specimen's time point label, per the study, means: sample taken at primary tumor resection. Without any cell sorting, TCR sequencing was performed on whole RNA extracted either from tumor and nontumor lung tissue or from cryopreserved PBMC samples. Sequencing used PBMCs, obtained at surgery. Receptor source: a male donor with early-stage non-small cell lung cancer.

This clonotype was seen only a few times. This rearrangement joins TRBV20-1 to TRBJ1-1; possibly TRBD1 for D (5 bases). Germline V CDR1 and CDR2: DFQATT, SNEGSKA (reference sequence). This CDR3 is 15 amino acids long. Trimming took off 3 bases at V and 0 bases at J, with 14 bases between the two ends. The DNA of the CDR3 is TGCAGTGCTAGGTTACGGGAGGGGTTGAACACTGAAGCTTTCTTT. Its protein product is CSARLREGLNTEAFF.

This clonotype was recorded at least ten times. This chain connects TRBV7-8 to TRBJ1-6, with D uncertain. The germline V gene encodes CDR1 SGHVS and CDR2 FQNEAQ. V was cut by 3 bases and J by 8 bases, with 11 bases left in between. The CDR3 is 14 residues long. The CDR3 region has the DNA TGTGCCAGCAGCTTTGAGAGTTCAGATTCACCCCTCCACTTT. This sequence encodes CASSFESSDSPLHF.

In this sample, this clonotype turned up a few times. The rearrangement links TRBV10-3 to TRBJ1-2; maybe TRBD1 (6 bases). CDR1 ENHRY and CDR2 SYGVKD come from the germline V gene. The CDR3 totals 13 residues. V lost 10 bases and J 3 bases, leaving 15 bases between the germline ends. CDR3 nucleotides: TGTGCCACCGGGGGCCCCGACGACTATGGCTACACCTTC. The encoded protein is CATGGPDDYGYTF.

This clonotype was seen a few times. The rearrangement links TRBV5-1 to TRBJ2-1; TRBD2 matches at 13 bases. The junction had 7 bases not matched to a gene; V was cut back by 7 bases and J by 6 bases. Germline lookup yields CDR1 SGHRS and CDR2 YFSETQ. The CDR3 is 15 residues long. The CDR3 DNA is TGCGCCAGCGAACGTACTAGCGGGGGGGCCAATGAGCAGTTCTTC. Translation: CASERTSGGANEQFF.

The CDR3 region is CASSLRGGDLLNEQFF. In DNA form, the CDR3 reads TGTGCCAGCAGCTTACGAGGGGGGGACCTCCTCAATGAGCAGTTCTTC. This chain connects TRBV7-6 to TRBJ2-1, with a tentative D call TRBD2 (7 bases). V lost 2 bases to trimming and J lost 6 bases, with 17 bases between them. The length of the CDR3 is 16 residues. Germline loops: CDR1 SGHVS, CDR2 FNYEAQ.

This clonotype occurred many times. The V call is TRBV20-1, the J call TRBJ2-7; possibly TRBD1 for D (6 bases). This CDR3 has 15 amino acids. The V gene's germline CDR1 is DFQATT and CDR2 SNEGSKA (reference sequence). V was cut by 0 bases and J by 0 bases, with 12 bases left in between. CDR3 residues: CSARDVGASSYEQYF. The CDR3 DNA follows: TGCAGTGCTAGAGATGTGGGGGCGAGCTCCTACGAGCAGTACTTC.

The chain uses TRBV7-2 and TRBJ1-5; 8 positions agree with TRBD1. Trimming cost V 3 bases and J 5 bases; bases outside gene matches: 6. The CDR3 runs to 15 residues. Germline V gene lookup returns CDR1 SGHTA and CDR2 FQGNSA. Here the CDR3 reads CASSFATGAHQPQHF. In DNA, the CDR3 is TGTGCCAGCAGCTTCGCGACAGGGGCCCATCAGCCCCAGCATTTT.

The chain is built from TRBV20-1 and TRBJ1-2; a possible D gene is TRBD1 (6 bases). Germline V CDR1 and CDR2: DFQATT, SNEGSKA (reference sequence). The CDR3 length is 15 residues. V was trimmed by 6 bases and J by 8 bases, leaving 25 bases between them. This CDR3 is CSALGGQGARRGYTF. The DNA of the CDR3 is TGCAGTGCCTTAGGGGGGCAGGGAGCCCGACGAGGCTACACCTTC.

The gene calls are TRBV6-2 or TRBV6-3 and TRBJ2-7, with 12 bases lining up with TRBD2. Germline values: CDR1 MNHEY, CDR2 SVGEGT. The CDR3 contains 15 residues. The J segment lost 3 bases and the V segment lost 6 bases, leaving 6 bases of the junction unmatched. The chain's CDR3 is CASSQGLAGIYEQYF. The CDR3 nucleotides read TGTGCCAGCAGCCAAGGACTAGCGGGAATCTACGAGCAGTACTTC.

In its sample, this clonotype was seen a few times. The rearrangement uses TRBV10-3 and TRBJ1-5, with a weak D call TRBD1 (5 bases). V was clipped by 7 bases and J by 5 bases, with 12 bases between them. This CDR3 has 13 residues. Germline CDR1 is ENHRY and CDR2 is SYGVKD. CDR3 bases: TGTGCCATCACTCCGGGAGGGGATCAGCCCCAGCATTTT. It yields the protein CAITPGGDQPQHF.

This chain uses TRBV10-3 with TRBJ2-5; 9 bases fit TRBD1. The germline V gene has CDR1 ENHRY and CDR2 SYGVKD. The CDR3 length is 15 residues. The trim removed 11 bases at V and 2 bases at J, leaving 12 bases unmatched. In DNA form, the CDR3 reads TGTGCCTTGATGGGAGCGACAGGGGGACAAGAGACCCAGTACTTC. This translates into CALMGATGGQETQYF.

This chain connects TRBV7-9 to TRBJ2-7, with a weak D call TRBD2 (5 bases). CDR1 and CDR2 (germline): SEHNR, FQNEAQ (reference sequence). Trimming pared 5 bases from V and 7 bases from J, leaving 9 bases between. The CDR3 totals 11 residues. CDR3 in amino acids: CASSVREEQYF. CDR3 coding DNA: TGTGCCAGCAGCGTCCGGGAAGAGCAGTACTTC.

This clonotype showed up just a few times. The V and J genes are TRBV9 and TRBJ2-5; 9 bases fit TRBD1. Germline V CDR1 and CDR2: SGDLS, YYNGEE. The CDR3 is 16 residues long. J was trimmed by 4 bases and V by 4 bases; bases with no gene match: 11. CDR3 sequence (DNA): TGTGCCAGCAGCCCACGTCCCGGGACAGGGCTAGAGACCCAGTACTTC. Protein sequence: CASSPRPGTGLETQYF.

This clonotype has more than one count but fewer than ten. The CDR3 loop is CASSLSGGTIYF. The CDR3 region has the DNA TGTGCCAGCAGCTTATCCGGGGGCACCATATATTTT. This rearrangement joins TRBV7-6 to TRBJ1-3, with D possibly being TRBD1 (5 bases). Germline CDR1 reads SGHVS; CDR2 reads FNYEAQ. V lost 2 bases and J 9 bases, leaving 8 bases between the germline ends. The CDR3 totals 12 residues.

This clonotype has a count of ten or more. This chain connects TRBV20-1 to TRBJ2-3; the match to TRBD2 covers 9 bases. CDR1 is DFQATT and CDR2 is SNEGSKA in the germline V gene (reference sequence). J lost 4 bases, V lost 5 bases, and 7 bases had no gene match. This CDR3 region has 14 residues. The CDR3 reads CSAGSGRSADTQYF. CDR3 nucleotides: TGCAGTGCTGGTAGCGGGAGAAGCGCAGATACGCAGTATTTT.

The sample holds a few counts of this clonotype. The chain combines TRBV4-3 with TRBJ2-1, with a tentative D call TRBD1 (6 bases). CDR1 LGHNA and CDR2 YSLEER come from the germline V gene. The CDR3 spans 15 residues. V was shortened by 0 bases and J by 4 bases, with 10 bases between the two germline ends. The CDR3, as DNA: TGCGCCAGCAGCCAAGATGGGGGACAATACAATGAGCAGTTCTTC. It specifies CASSQDGGQYNEQFF.